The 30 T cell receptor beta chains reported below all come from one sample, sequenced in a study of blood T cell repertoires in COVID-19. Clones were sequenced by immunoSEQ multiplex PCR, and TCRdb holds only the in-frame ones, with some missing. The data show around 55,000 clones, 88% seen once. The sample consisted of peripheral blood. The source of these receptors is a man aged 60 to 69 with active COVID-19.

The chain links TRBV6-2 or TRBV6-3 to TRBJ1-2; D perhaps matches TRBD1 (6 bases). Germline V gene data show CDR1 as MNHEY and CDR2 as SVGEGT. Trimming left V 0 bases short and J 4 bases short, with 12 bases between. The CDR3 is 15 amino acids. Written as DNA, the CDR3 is TGTGCCAGCAGTTACTCGCAGGGGCACTCCTATGGCTACACCTTC. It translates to CASSYSQGHSYGYTF.

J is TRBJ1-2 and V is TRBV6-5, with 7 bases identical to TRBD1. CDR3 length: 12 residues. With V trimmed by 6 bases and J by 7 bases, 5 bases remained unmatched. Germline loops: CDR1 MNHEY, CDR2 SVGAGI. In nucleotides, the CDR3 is TGTGCCAGCAGCCGACAGGGCTTTGGCTACACCTTC. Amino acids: CASSRQGFGYTF.

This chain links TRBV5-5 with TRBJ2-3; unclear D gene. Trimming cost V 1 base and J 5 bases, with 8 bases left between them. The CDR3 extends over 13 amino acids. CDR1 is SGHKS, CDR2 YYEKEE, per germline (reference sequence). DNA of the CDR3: TGTGCCAGCAGCTTGAGCCATCAAGATACGCAGTATTTT. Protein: CASSLSHQDTQYF.

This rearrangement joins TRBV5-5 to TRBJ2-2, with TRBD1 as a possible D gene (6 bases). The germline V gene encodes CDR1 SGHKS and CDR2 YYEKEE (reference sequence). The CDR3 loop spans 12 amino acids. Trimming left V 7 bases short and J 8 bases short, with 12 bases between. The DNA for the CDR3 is TGTGCCAGCCATACAGGGCCTGGGGAGCTGTTTTTT. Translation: CASHTGPGELFF.

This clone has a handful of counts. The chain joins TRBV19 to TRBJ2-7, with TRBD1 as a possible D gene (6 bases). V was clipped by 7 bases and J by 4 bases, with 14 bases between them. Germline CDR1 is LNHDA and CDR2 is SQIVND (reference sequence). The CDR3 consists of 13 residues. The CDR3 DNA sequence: TGTGCCAGTACCAGGGGATCCTCTTACGAGCAGTACTTC. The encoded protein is CASTRGSSYEQYF.

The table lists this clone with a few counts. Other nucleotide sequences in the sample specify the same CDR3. The CDR3 here is CASWGTGAGDTQYF. CDR3 sequence (DNA): TGTGCCAGCTGGGGGACAGGGGCGGGGGATACGCAGTATTTT. The chain employs TRBV6-5 and TRBJ2-3; 10 nucleotides match TRBD1. From germline, CDR1 is MNHEY and CDR2 SVGAGI. The CDR3 spans 14 residues. Trimming took 8 bases from V and 6 from J; bases not matched to a gene: 8.

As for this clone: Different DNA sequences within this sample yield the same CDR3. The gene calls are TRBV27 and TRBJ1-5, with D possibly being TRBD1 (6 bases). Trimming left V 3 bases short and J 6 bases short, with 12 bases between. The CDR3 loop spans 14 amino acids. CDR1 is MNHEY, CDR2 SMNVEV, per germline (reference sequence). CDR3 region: CASSFRGAGQPQHF. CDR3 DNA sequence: TGTGCCAGCAGTTTCCGGGGGGCTGGTCAGCCCCAGCATTTT.

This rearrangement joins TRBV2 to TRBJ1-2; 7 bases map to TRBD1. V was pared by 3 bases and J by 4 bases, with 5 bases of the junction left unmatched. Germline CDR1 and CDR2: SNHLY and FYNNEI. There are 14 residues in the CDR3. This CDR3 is CASSETGPGYGYTF. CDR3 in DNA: TGTGCCAGCAGTGAGACAGGGCCAGGCTATGGCTACACCTTC.

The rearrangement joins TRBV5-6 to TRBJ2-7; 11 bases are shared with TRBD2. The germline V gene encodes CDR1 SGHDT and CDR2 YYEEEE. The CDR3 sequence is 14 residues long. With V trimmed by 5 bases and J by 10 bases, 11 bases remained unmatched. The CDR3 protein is CASRPGTSGAVQYF. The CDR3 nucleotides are TGTGCCAGCAGACCAGGGACTAGCGGAGCGGTTCAGTACTTC.

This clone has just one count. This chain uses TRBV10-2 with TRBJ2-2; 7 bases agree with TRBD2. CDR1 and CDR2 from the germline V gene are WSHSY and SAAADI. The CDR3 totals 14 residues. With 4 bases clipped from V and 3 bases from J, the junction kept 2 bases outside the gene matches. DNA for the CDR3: TGCGCCAGCAGTGTCCTAGCGGACACCGGGGAGCTGTTTTTT. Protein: CASSVLADTGELFF.

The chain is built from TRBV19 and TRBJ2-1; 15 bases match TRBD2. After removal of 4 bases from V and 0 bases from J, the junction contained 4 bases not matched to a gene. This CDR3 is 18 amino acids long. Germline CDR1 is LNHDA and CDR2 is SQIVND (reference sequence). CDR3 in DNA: TGTGCCAGTAGTAAGGGGACTAGCGGGAGGTCCTCCTACAATGAGCAGTTCTTC. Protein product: CASSKGTSGRSSYNEQFF.

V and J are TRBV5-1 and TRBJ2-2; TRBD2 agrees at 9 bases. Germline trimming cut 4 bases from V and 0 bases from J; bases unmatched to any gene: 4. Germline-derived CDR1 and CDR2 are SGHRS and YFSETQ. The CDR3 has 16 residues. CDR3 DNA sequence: TGCGCCAGCAGCCGGTCTAGCGGGACGAACACCGGGGAGCTGTTTTTT. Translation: CASSRSSGTNTGELFF. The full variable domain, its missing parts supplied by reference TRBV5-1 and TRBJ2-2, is KAGVTQTPRYLIKTRGQQVTLSCSPISGHRSVSWYQQTPGQGLQFLFEYFSETQRNKGNFPGRFSGRQFSNSRSEMNVSTLELGDSALYLCASSRSSGTNTGELFFGEGSRLTVL.

The CDR3 coding sequence is TGTGCCAGCAGCAGGGGACAGGGAAGCAATCAGCCCCAGCATTTT. As protein: CASSRGQGSNQPQHF. This chain links TRBV5-8 with TRBJ1-5; 9 positions match TRBD1. J gave up 1 base and V 4 bases, and 3 bases lay outside the gene matches. This CDR3 region has 15 residues. CDR1 and CDR2 (germline): SGHTS, YDEGEE. Looking up the rest from reference TRBV5-8 and TRBJ1-5 gives the full variable domain: EAGVTQSPTHLIKTRGQQATLRCSPISGHTSVYWYQQALGLGLQFLLWYDEGEERNRGNFPPRFSGRQFPNYSSELNVNALELEDSALYLCASSRGQGSNQPQHFGDGTRLSIL.

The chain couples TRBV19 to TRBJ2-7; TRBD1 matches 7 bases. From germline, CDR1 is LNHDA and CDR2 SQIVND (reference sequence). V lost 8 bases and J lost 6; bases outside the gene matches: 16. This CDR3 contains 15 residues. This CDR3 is CASSLVDRDVREQYF. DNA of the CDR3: TGTGCCAGTTCCCTAGTCGACAGGGACGTACGCGAGCAGTACTTC.

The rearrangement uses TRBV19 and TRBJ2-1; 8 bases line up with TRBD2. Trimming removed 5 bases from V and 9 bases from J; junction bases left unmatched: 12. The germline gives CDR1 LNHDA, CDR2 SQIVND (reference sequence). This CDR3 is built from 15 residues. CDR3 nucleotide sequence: TGTGCCAGTAGTCCCACGGGAGGGCCTTTTGCTGAGCAGTTCTTC. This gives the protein CASSPTGGPFAEQFF.

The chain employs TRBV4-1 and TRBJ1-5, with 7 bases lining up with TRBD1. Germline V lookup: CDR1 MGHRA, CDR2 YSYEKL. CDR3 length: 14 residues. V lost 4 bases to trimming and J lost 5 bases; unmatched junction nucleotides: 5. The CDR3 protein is CASSPTGYDQPQHF. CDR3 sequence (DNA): TGCGCCAGCAGCCCGACAGGGTACGATCAGCCCCAGCATTTT.

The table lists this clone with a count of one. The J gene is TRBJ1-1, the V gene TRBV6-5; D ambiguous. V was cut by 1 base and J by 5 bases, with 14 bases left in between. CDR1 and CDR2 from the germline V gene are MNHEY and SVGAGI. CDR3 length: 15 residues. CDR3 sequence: CASSYYPGKRTEAFF. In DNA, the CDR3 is TGTGCCAGCAGTTACTATCCGGGGAAGAGGACTGAAGCTTTCTTT.

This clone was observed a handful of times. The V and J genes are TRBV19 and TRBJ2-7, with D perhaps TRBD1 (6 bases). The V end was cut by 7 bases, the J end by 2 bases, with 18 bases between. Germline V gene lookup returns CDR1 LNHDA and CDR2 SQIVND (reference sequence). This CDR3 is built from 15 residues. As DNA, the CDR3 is TGTGCCAGTAAGGGCACCGACAGGAATCCCTACGAGCAGTACTTC. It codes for CASKGTDRNPYEQYF.

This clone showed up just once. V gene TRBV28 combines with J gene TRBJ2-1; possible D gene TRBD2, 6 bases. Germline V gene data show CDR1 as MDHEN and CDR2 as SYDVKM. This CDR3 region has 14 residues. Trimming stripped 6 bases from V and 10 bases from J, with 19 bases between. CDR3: CASSTPPTRFEQFF. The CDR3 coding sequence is TGTGCCAGCAGCACCCCCCCGACTAGATTCGAGCAGTTCTTC.

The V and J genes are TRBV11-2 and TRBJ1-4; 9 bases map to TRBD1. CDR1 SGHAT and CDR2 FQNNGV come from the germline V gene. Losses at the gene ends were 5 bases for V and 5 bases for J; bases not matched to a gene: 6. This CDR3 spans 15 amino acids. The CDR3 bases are TGTGCCAGCAGCACCTACAGGGGGCGAAATGAAAAACTGTTTTTT. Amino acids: CASSTYRGRNEKLFF.

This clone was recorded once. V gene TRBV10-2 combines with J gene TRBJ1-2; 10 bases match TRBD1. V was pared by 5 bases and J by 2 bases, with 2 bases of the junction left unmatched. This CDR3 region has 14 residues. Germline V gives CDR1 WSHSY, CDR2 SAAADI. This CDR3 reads CASSSTGGNYGYTF. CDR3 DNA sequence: TGCGCCAGCAGTTCGACAGGGGGCAACTATGGCTACACCTTC.

CDR3 region: CAWSVLDGDTQYF. CDR3 bases: TGTGCCTGGAGTGTACTAGACGGAGATACGCAGTATTTT. This chain links TRBV30 with TRBJ2-3; tentative D call: TRBD2 (5 bases). From germline, CDR1 is GTSNPN and CDR2 SVGIG (reference sequence). V lost 0 bases and J lost 5, with 9 bases in between. The CDR3 extends over 13 amino acids.

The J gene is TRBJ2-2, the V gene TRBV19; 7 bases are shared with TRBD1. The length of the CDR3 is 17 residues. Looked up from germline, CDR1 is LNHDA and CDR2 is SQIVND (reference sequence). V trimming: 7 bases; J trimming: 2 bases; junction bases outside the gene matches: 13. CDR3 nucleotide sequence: TGTGCCAGTATAACGTTCGAGGGGGCTAGTAACACCGGGGAGCTGTTTTTT. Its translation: CASITFEGASNTGELFF.

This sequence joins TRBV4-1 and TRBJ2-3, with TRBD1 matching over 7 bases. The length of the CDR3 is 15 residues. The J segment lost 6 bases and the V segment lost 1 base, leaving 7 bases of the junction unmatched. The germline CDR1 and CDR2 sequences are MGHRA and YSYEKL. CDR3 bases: TGCGCCAGCAGCCAAGGGAATGACAGGGCGGATACGCAGTATTTT. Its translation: CASSQGNDRADTQYF.

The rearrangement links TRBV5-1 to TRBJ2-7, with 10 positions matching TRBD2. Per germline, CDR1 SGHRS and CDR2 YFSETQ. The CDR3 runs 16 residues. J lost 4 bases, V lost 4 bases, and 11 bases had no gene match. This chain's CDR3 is CASSPAGLAKAYEQYF. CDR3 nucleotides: TGCGCCAGCAGCCCAGCGGGACTAGCGAAAGCGTACGAGCAGTACTTC. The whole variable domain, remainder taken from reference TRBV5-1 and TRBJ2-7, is KAGVTQTPRYLIKTRGQQVTLSCSPISGHRSVSWYQQTPGQGLQFLFEYFSETQRNKGNFPGRFSGRQFSNSRSEMNVSTLELGDSALYLCASSPAGLAKAYEQYFGPGTRLTVT.

CDR3 amino acids: CASSQVGGGSYEQYF. The CDR3 coding sequence is TGTGCCAGCAGCCAAGTGGGGGGAGGTTCCTACGAGCAGTACTTC. The chain joins TRBV3-1 (or the pseudogene TRBV3-2) to TRBJ2-7; a possible D gene is TRBD2 (6 bases). This CDR3 comprises 15 residues. The V gene's germline CDR1 is LGHDT and CDR2 YNNKEL (reference sequence). Trimming left V 1 base short and J 1 base short, with 11 bases between.

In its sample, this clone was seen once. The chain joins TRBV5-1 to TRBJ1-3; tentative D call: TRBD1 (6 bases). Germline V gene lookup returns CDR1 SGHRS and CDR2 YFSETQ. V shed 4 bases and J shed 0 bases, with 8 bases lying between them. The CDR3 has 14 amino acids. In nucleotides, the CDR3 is TGCGCCAGCAGCACGGACAGCTCTGGAAACACCATATATTTT. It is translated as CASSTDSSGNTIYF. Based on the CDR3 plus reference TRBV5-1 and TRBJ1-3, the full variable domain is KAGVTQTPRYLIKTRGQQVTLSCSPISGHRSVSWYQQTPGQGLQFLFEYFSETQRNKGNFPGRFSGRQFSNSRSEMNVSTLELGDSALYLCASSTDSSGNTIYFGEGSWLTVV.

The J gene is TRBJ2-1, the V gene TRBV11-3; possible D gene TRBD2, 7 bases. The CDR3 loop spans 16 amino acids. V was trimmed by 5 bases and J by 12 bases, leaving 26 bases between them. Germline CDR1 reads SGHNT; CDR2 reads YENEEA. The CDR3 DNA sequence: TGTGCCAGCAGCCGAGGGGGGGACCCCGGAGCAATGTTGCAGTTCTTC. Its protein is CASSRGGDPGAMLQFF.

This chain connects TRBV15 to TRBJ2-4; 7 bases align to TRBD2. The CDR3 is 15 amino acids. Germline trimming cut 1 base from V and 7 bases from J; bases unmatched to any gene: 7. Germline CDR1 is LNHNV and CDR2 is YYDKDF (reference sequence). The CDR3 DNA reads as TGTGCCACCAGCAGAGGGGGCGGGAGCATGAACATTCAGTACTTC. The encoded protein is CATSRGGGSMNIQYF. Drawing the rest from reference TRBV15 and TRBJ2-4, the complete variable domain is DAMVIQNPRYQVTQFGKPVTLSCSQTLNHNVMYWYQQKSSQAPKLLFHYYDKDFNNEADTPDNFQSRRPNTSFCFLDIRSPGLGDTAMYLCATSRGGGSMNIQYFGAGTRLSVL.

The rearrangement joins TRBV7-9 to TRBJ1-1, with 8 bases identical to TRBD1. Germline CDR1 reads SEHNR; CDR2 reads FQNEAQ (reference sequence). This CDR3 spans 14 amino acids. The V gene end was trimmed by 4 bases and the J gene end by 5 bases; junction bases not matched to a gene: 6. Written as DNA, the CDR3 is TGTGCCAGCAGCTCCGACAGGGGAGGGACTGAAGCTTTCTTT. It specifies CASSSDRGGTEAFF.